This T cell receptor (beta chain) was retrieved from a study of blood T cells in healthy people across ages. The donors, all healthy, were Caucasians living in Russia, aged about 6 to 95. Researchers report isolating at least 6 million PBMCs per sample. With a J-beta primer mix and a sample-barcoded 5' primer, a second PCR ran about 6 to 11 cycles. MiXCR, applied by TCRdb to the 5' RACE reads, yields one record per CDR3 protein. The sample consists of under 800,000 distinct CDR3 sequences, 21% of them appearing once. A remark on this clonotype: The antigen remains undetermined.

The CDR3 is made up of 15 amino acids. CDR1 is SGHTA and CDR2 is FQGNSA in the germline V gene. V shed 5 bases and J 2 bases; nucleotides not matched to a gene: 9. Study-level points and caveats: From one million sequenced T cells, diversity estimates were lower bounds.

Sample: blood. This sequence originates from an older man in good health. The J gene is TRBJ2-7, the V gene TRBV7-2; TRBD2 matches at 7 bases. The CDR3: CASSPSWGGTYEQYF. The CDR3 DNA reads TGTGCCAGCAGCCCGTCGTGGGGGGGAACCTACGAGCAGTACTTC.